The entry below gives a single T cell receptor (beta chain) sequence along with its context. Looked up from germline, CDR1 is SGHTA and CDR2 is FQGTGA. This CDR3 has 12 residues. V was clipped by 4 bases and J by 8 bases, with 11 bases between them. The entry originates in a study of blood T cell repertoires in COVID-19. Overall study context: Material from acute and convalescent COVID-19 was sourced from the United States, Italy and Spain. From T cells, B-cell-depleted T cells, or PBMCs came the material, which was cDNA or gDNA.

As processed by the authors: The authors estimated nucleated cell counts from reference gene primer amplification. Profiled with immunoSEQ multiplex PCR; TCRdb holds only in-frame clones, not every one. Clone size and the V and J calls come from that table; the DNA yielded D and trimming. There are roughly 59,000 clones in the sample; approximately 78% occur only once, and 15% to 19% lies in the top ten. The TCR was taken from a man aged 80 or over with acute or convalescent COVID-19. This rearrangement joins TRBV7-3 to TRBJ2-5; a weak D match, TRBD2 (6 bases). Sequenced material: peripheral blood. The CDR3 protein is CASSSTGGTQYF. CDR3 sequence (DNA): TGTGCCAGCAGCTCTACCGGGGGAACCCAGTACTTC.